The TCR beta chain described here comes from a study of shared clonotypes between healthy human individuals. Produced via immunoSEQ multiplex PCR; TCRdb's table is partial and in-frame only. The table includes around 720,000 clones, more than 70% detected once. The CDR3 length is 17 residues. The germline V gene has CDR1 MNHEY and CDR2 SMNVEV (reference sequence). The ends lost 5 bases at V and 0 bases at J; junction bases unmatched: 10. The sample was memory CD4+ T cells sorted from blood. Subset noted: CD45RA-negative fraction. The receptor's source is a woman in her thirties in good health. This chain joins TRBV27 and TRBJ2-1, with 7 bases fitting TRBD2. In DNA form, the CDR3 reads TGTGCCAGCAGTCCCCATGCGCGGGAGTTCTCCTACAATGAGCAGTTCTTC. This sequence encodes CASSPHAREFSYNEQFF.